The present T cell receptor beta chain was sequenced within a study of T cells after yellow fever vaccination. Study details: Libraries from low-cell-number fractions were prepared with the SMART-Seq v4 Ultra Low Input RNA kit. Overall study results and limits: The booster response re-showed most primary clones: more than 95% CD4, around 90% CD8. Abundant clonotypes from the bulk population could contaminate FACS-sorted repertoires. It was a small share of clonotypes that appeared in both CD4 and CD8 compartments.

TCRdb called the 5' RACE reads again in MiXCR, with one record for every CDR3 protein. Here the sample spans about 210,000 distinct CDR3 sequences, approximately 6.7% being singletons. Trimming removed 4 bases from V and 4 bases from J; junction bases left unmatched: 11. There are 16 residues in the CDR3. The germline CDR1 and CDR2 sequences are SGHDT and YYEEEE. This clonotype was observed a handful of times. What it binds is unknown. The input for sequencing was CD4+ T cells sorted from PBMCs, taken on the day of the yellow fever booster vaccination. The V call is TRBV5-6, the J call TRBJ2-3; 8 positions agree with TRBD1. The receptor was isolated from a man aged 30 to 45 who received the YFV17D yellow fever vaccine. The CDR3 region has the DNA TGTGCCAGCAGCAAGCTCGGGACAGGACGATCAGATACGCAGTATTTT. Protein sequence: CASSKLGTGRSDTQYF.